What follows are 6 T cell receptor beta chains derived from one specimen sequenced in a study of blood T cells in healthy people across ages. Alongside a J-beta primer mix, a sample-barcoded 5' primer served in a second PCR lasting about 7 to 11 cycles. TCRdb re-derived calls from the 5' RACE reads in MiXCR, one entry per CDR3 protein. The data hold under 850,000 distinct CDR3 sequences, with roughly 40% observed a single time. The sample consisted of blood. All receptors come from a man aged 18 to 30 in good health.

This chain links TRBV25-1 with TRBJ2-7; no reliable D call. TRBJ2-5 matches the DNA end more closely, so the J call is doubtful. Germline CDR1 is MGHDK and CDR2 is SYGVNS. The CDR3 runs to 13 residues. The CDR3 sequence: CTNSEFGEETQYF. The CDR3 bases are TGTACCAACAGTGAATTCGGCGAGGAGACCCAGTACTTC.

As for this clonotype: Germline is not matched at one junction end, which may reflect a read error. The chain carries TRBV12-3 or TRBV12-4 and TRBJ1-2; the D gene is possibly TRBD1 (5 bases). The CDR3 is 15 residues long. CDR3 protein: CASSYGGSTNDGYTF. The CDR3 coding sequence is TGTGCCAGCAGTTACGGGGGATCGACTAACGATGGCTACACCTTC.

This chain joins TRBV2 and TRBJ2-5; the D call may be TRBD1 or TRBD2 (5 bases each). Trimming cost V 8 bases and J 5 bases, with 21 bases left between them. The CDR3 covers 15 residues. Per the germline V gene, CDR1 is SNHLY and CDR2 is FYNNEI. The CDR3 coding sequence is TGTGCCAGCTCCCTGTTGGGGGATACCCGTGAGACCCAGTACTTC. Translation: CASSLLGDTRETQYF.

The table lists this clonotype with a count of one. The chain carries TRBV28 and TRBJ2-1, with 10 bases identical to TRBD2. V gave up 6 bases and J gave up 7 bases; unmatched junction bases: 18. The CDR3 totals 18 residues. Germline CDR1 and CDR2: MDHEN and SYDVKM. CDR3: CASSYSDGTSGGANEQFF. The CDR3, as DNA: TGTGCCAGCAGCTACTCGGACGGGACCAGCGGGGGGGCTAATGAGCAGTTCTTC.

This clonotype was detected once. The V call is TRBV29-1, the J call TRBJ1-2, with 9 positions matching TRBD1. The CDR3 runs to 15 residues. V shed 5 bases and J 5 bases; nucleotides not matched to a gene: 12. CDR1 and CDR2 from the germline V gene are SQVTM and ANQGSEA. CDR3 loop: CSVPAGTGFFYGYTF. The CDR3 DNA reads TGCAGCGTTCCGGCCGGGACAGGGTTTTTTTATGGCTACACCTTC.

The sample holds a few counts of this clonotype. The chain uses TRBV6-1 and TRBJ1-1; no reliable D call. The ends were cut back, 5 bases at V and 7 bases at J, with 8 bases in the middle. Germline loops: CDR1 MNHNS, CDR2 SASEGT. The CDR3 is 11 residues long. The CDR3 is CASSFSVEAFF. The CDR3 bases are TGTGCCAGCAGTTTCTCAGTTGAAGCTTTCTTT.